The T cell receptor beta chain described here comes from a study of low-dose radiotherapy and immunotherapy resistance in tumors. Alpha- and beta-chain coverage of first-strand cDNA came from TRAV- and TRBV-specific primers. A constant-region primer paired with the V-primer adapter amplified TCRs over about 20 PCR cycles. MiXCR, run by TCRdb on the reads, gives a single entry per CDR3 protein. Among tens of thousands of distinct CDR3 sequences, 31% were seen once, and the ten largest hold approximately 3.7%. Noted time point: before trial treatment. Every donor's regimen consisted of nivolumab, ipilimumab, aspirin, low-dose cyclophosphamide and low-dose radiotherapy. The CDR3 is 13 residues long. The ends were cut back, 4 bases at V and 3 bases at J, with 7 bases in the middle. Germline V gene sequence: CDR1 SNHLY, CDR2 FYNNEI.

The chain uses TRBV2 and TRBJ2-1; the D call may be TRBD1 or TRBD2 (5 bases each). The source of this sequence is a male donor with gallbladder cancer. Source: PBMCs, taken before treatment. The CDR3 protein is CASSGGRYNEQFF. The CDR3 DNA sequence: TGTGCCAGCAGTGGGGGACGCTACAATGAGCAGTTCTTC.